Below are 16 T cell receptor beta chains sequenced from a single sample in a study of a mutant IDH1 vaccine in newly diagnosed glioma. Antigens of these TCRs are unknown. The sample's time point: week 47, end of study. The study gave 300 ug of mutant IDH1 20-mer peptide per vaccine dose, with topical imiquimod. The assay was immunoSEQ multiplex PCR, and TCRdb's table has in-frame clones only and misses some. This sample has approximately 60,000 clones, with 80% to 85% found just once. The sequenced sample was PBMCs, obtained from a glioma patient whose treatment included an IDH1 peptide vaccine. The receptors were gathered from a woman aged 45-60 years with glioma.

This rearrangement joins TRBV30 to TRBJ2-7, with TRBD1 matching 9 bases. Per the germline V gene, CDR1 is GTSNPN and CDR2 is SVGIG (reference sequence). CDR3 length: 17 amino acids. J gave up 2 bases and V 2 bases, and 13 bases lay outside the gene matches. CDR3 in DNA: TGTGCCTGGAGTTCCCCACCGGGACAGGGTCCTACCTACGAGCAGTACTTC. Translation: CAWSSPPGQGPTYEQYF.

The chain is built from TRBV18 and TRBJ2-3; D ambiguous. The CDR3 length is 14 residues. CDR1 is KGHSH and CDR2 is LQKENI in the germline V gene. V shed 2 bases and J shed 4 bases, with 10 bases lying between them. In DNA form, the CDR3 reads TGTGCCAGCTCACCATGGGGTGCGTCAGATACGCAGTATTTT. It encodes CASSPWGASDTQYF.

The gene calls are TRBV27 and TRBJ2-7; 8 nucleotides agree with TRBD2. The CDR3 runs 19 residues. Germline V gene lookup returns CDR1 MNHEY and CDR2 SMNVEV (reference sequence). The ends lost 3 bases at V and 3 bases at J; junction bases unmatched: 19. The CDR3 loop reads CASSFRGAAGASSVYEQYF. The CDR3 DNA reads as TGTGCCAGCAGTTTCCGGGGGGCAGCGGGGGCCTCGAGTGTCTACGAGCAGTACTTC.

This sequence joins TRBV28 and TRBJ2-7, with D perhaps given as TRBD1 or TRBD2 (5 bases each). Germline V CDR1 and CDR2: MDHEN, SYDVKM. Trimming removed 4 bases from V and 3 bases from J, with 10 bases in between. CDR3 size: 13 residues. In DNA, the CDR3 is TGTGCCAGCAGTTGGGGACGGATCTACGAGCAGTACTTC. This encodes CASSWGRIYEQYF.

The chain links TRBV30 to TRBJ2-3; the D gene is possibly TRBD2 (6 bases). Germline values: CDR1 GTSNPN, CDR2 SVGIG (reference sequence). Trimming took 3 bases from V and 4 from J, leaving 14 bases between them. The CDR3 runs 14 residues. This CDR3 is CAWSPGRRADTQYF. CDR3 sequence (DNA): TGTGCCTGGAGCCCGGGGAGGAGGGCAGATACGCAGTATTTT.

The CDR3 region has the DNA TGTGCCAGCAGCCACTTGACAGGGAAGGGTGAAAAACTGTTTTTT. Its translation: CASSHLTGKGEKLFF. The J gene is TRBJ1-4, the V gene TRBV14, with 7 positions matching TRBD1. This CDR3 contains 15 residues. V gave up 3 bases and J gave up 7 bases; unmatched junction bases: 8. In germline, CDR1 is SGHDN, CDR2 FVKESK.

The chain recombines TRBV30 with TRBJ1-5; the match to TRBD1 covers 10 bases. In germline, CDR1 is GTSNPN, CDR2 SVGIG (reference sequence). The J segment lost 3 bases and the V segment lost 2 bases, leaving 4 bases of the junction unmatched. The CDR3 contains 15 residues. CDR3 in DNA: TGTGCCTGGAGTTTCGGGACAGGGGTCAATCAGCCCCAGCATTTT. The encoded protein is CAWSFGTGVNQPQHF. Full variable domain (outside the CDR3, taken from reference TRBV30 and TRBJ1-5): SQTIHQWPATLVQPVGSPLSLECTVEGTSNPNLYWYRQAAGRGLQLLFYSVGIGQISSEVPQNLSASRPQDRQFILSSKKLLLSDSGFYLCAWSFGTGVNQPQHFGDGTRLSIL.

The rearrangement uses TRBV7-2 and TRBJ1-5; 10 bases are shared with TRBD1. Germline CDR1 SGHTA, CDR2 FQGNSA. The CDR3 is made up of 15 amino acids. The junction had 8 bases not matched to a gene; V was cut back by 5 bases and J by 7 bases. The CDR3 nucleotides are TGTGCCAGCAGCGCTCCGGACAGGGGGAGGCAGCCCCAGCATTTT. Amino acid sequence: CASSAPDRGRQPQHF.

This clone came up a few times. V and J are TRBV28 and TRBJ1-6, with a tentative D call TRBD1 (6 bases). Germline-derived CDR1 and CDR2 are MDHEN and SYDVKM. The CDR3 covers 14 residues. Trimming left V 4 bases short and J 6 bases short, with 10 bases between. The CDR3 spells CASSSGTPNSPLHF. In DNA, the CDR3 is TGTGCCAGCAGTTCGGGGACACCTAATTCACCCCTCCACTTT.

DNA of the CDR3: TGCGCCAGCAGTGATGGGGGACAGGGGATAACTGAAGCTTTCTTT. Its translation is CASSDGGQGITEAFF. J is TRBJ1-1 and V is TRBV10-1, with 10 positions matching TRBD1. Per the germline V gene, CDR1 is WNHNN and CDR2 is SYGVQD (reference sequence). This CDR3 spans 15 amino acids. The J segment lost 5 bases and the V segment lost 3 bases, leaving 6 bases of the junction unmatched.

The DNA of the CDR3 is TGTGCCACCTACCATCCTTCCGGGGGGTCAGAGACCCAGTACTTC. Amino acids: CATYHPSGGSETQYF. The chain has TRBV19 and TRBJ2-5; 7 nucleotides agree with TRBD2. The CDR3 runs to 15 residues. Losses at the gene ends were 10 bases for V and 4 bases for J; bases not matched to a gene: 15. Per germline, CDR1 LNHDA and CDR2 SQIVND (reference sequence).

The rearrangement uses TRBV2 and TRBJ2-5; 8 bases map to TRBD2. V lost 6 bases to trimming and J lost 5 bases; unmatched junction nucleotides: 14. This CDR3 is 16 amino acids long. CDR1 SNHLY and CDR2 FYNNEI come from the germline V gene. DNA for the CDR3: TGTGCCAGCAGATATCAAACCGGGGGGGGGATGGAGACCCAGTACTTC. Translating it yields CASRYQTGGGMETQYF.

The V call is TRBV7-9, the J call TRBJ2-7; 8 bases align to TRBD2. Per the germline V gene, CDR1 is SEHNR and CDR2 is FQNEAQ (reference sequence). J was trimmed by 8 bases and V by 5 bases; bases with no gene match: 8. The CDR3 loop spans 13 amino acids. DNA of the CDR3: TGTGCCAGCAGCCCAACTAGCGGTCCTAAGCAGTACTTC. It codes for CASSPTSGPKQYF.

The V gene is TRBV2, the J gene TRBJ2-7; D is perhaps TRBD2 (6 bases). Germline V gene sequence: CDR1 SNHLY, CDR2 FYNNEI. Between the trimmed V and J ends, which lost 4 bases and 7 bases, there was a span of 17 bases. CDR3 size: 14 residues. CDR3 sequence reads: CASSVAGRRGEQYF. In nucleotides, the CDR3 is TGTGCCAGCAGTGTCGCGGGGCGCAGAGGAGAGCAGTACTTC.

The chain has TRBV28 and TRBJ1-1, with TRBD1 identical over 8 bases. Trimming removed 1 base from V and 4 bases from J; junction bases left unmatched: 2. Looked up from germline, CDR1 is MDHEN and CDR2 is SYDVKM. The CDR3 runs 14 residues. The CDR3 region has the DNA TGTGCCAGCAGTTTATCAGGGGGCACCACTGAAGCTTTCTTT. It is translated as CASSLSGGTTEAFF.

This chain uses TRBV7-6 with TRBJ1-5; no reliable D call. Trimming cost V 1 base and J 6 bases, with 10 bases left between them. CDR3 length: 14 amino acids. Germline V lookup: CDR1 SGHVS, CDR2 FNYEAQ. The CDR3 protein is CASSLDPRAQPQHF. The DNA of the CDR3 is TGTGCCAGCAGCTTAGATCCGAGGGCTCAGCCCCAGCATTTT.